This T cell receptor (beta chain) stems from a study of blood T cells in healthy people across ages. The CDR3 extends over 19 amino acids. Germline trimming cut 5 bases from V and 7 bases from J; bases unmatched to any gene: 18. The germline V gene has CDR1 MNHEY and CDR2 SMNVEV (reference sequence). Primed by a sample-barcoded 5' primer and a J-beta primer mix, a second PCR proceeded for about 6 to 12 cycles. Each of the samples gave a minimum of 2.5 million paired-end reads that contained CDR3. Using its own MiXCR run on the 5' RACE reads, TCRdb lists one record per CDR3 protein. The sample records 1.2 million to 1.5 million distinct CDR3 sequences, roughly 59% being singletons. Points from the study as a whole: In long-lived donors, naive CD4+ cell counts and diversity exceeded those of aged donors. Not knowing donor CMV status may have confounded expanded clonotype changes.

Points on this clonotype: Its target is not known.

The TCR sequence derives from a man between 18 and 35 years old in good health. Sequenced input: blood. The V and J genes are TRBV27 and TRBJ1-6; TRBD1 agrees at 9 bases. CDR3 DNA sequence: TGTGCCAGCAGTCCGATAAACCCCGTTACAGGGGGCGCGAATTCACCCCTCCACTTT. Translation: CASSPINPVTGGANSPLHF.